The rows below give T cell receptor beta chains drawn from one sample of a study of T cell responses to AZD1222 COVID-19 vaccine. The data were produced by immunoSEQ multiplex PCR, yet TCRdb's version contains in-frame clones alone and is incomplete. The table has around 95,000 clones, 92% seen once. The sequences come from peripheral blood, collected on day 0 of AZD1222 vaccination. These receptors originate from an adult in good health. Both conserved end residues are part of each CDR3. A D gene is named only where the DNA matches it firmly. The size field is filled for only some rows; it gives once, few, many or a size class.

abundance: few; v_gene: TRBV3-1/TRBV3-2; j_gene: TRBJ1-1; d_gene: TRBD1; CDR3nt: TGTGCCAGCAGCCAAGGTGGGGACAGGGTAATCGCTGAAGCTTTCTTT; CDR3aa: CASSQGGDRVIAEAFF
abundance: -; v_gene: TRBV7-7; j_gene: TRBJ2-7; d_gene: -; CDR3nt: TGTGCCAGCAGCCGGACCCTCCTGAGCTCCTACGAGCAGTACTTC; CDR3aa: CASSRTLLSSYEQYF
abundance: -; v_gene: TRBV7-3; j_gene: TRBJ2-2; d_gene: -; CDR3nt: TGTGCCAGCACCTTAGGACAGACGAACACCGGGGAGCTGTTTTTT; CDR3aa: CASTLGQTNTGELFF
abundance: -; v_gene: TRBV3-1/TRBV3-2; j_gene: TRBJ2-2; d_gene: -; CDR3nt: TGTGCCAGCAGCCAAGATGGGGACTGGAACACCGGGGAGCTGTTTTTT; CDR3aa: CASSQDGDWNTGELFF
abundance: -; v_gene: TRBV9; j_gene: TRBJ2-5; d_gene: TRBD2; CDR3nt: TGTGCCAGCAGTAGAACTAGCGGGAGGCTCCAAGAGACCCAGTACTTC; CDR3aa: CASSRTSGRLQETQYF
abundance: -; v_gene: TRBV7-9; j_gene: TRBJ1-4; d_gene: -; CDR3nt: TGTGCCAGCAGCGCCCCGATATCAATTAATGAAAAACTGTTTTTT; CDR3aa: CASSAPISINEKLFF
abundance: -; v_gene: TRBV11-2; j_gene: TRBJ2-7; d_gene: -; CDR3nt: TGTGCCAGCAGCCAATCAGGGTGGGTCGAGCAGTACTTC; CDR3aa: CASSQSGWVEQYF
abundance: -; v_gene: TRBV6-5; j_gene: TRBJ2-7; d_gene: TRBD1; CDR3nt: TGTGCCAGCACCGACTTTCAGGGGGACGAGCAGTACTTC; CDR3aa: CASTDFQGDEQYF
abundance: -; v_gene: TRBV30; j_gene: TRBJ1-4; d_gene: -; CDR3nt: TGTGCCTGGAGTATAGGGCCTAATGAAAAACTGTTTTTT; CDR3aa: CAWSIGPNEKLFF
abundance: -; v_gene: TRBV29-1; j_gene: TRBJ1-3; d_gene: TRBD1; CDR3nt: TGCAGCGCTTGGACAGGGCTTTCCTCTGGAAACACCATATATTTT; CDR3aa: CSAWTGLSSGNTIYF
abundance: -; v_gene: TRBV18; j_gene: TRBJ2-7; d_gene: -; CDR3nt: TGTGCCAGCTCACCAGGTAGAGGTTCCTACGAGCAGTACTTC; CDR3aa: CASSPGRGSYEQYF
abundance: -; v_gene: TRBV7-2; j_gene: TRBJ1-4; d_gene: -; CDR3nt: TGTGCCAGCAGGACCGCGGGGGGGGATGAAAAACTGTTTTTT; CDR3aa: CASRTAGGDEKLFF
abundance: -; v_gene: TRBV7-9; j_gene: TRBJ1-1; d_gene: -; CDR3nt: TGTGCCAGCAGCTTTCGGGCGCGACAGTACAACACTGAAGCTTTCTTT; CDR3aa: CASSFRARQYNTEAFF
abundance: once; v_gene: TRBV11-3; j_gene: TRBJ2-1; d_gene: -; CDR3nt: TGTGCCAGCAGTCTCTCAAAAGACGATGAGCAGTTCTTC; CDR3aa: CASSLSKDDEQFF
abundance: -; v_gene: TRBV5-4; j_gene: TRBJ2-1; d_gene: TRBD2; CDR3nt: TGTGCCAGCAGCTTAAAGCGGGAGTTCTCCTACAATGAGCAGTTCTTC; CDR3aa: CASSLKREFSYNEQFF
abundance: -; v_gene: TRBV3-1/TRBV3-2; j_gene: TRBJ1-1; d_gene: -; CDR3nt: TGTGCCAGCAGCCAGGGAACAGGGCGGGACACTGAAGCTTTCTTT; CDR3aa: CASSQGTGRDTEAFF
abundance: -; v_gene: TRBV7-9; j_gene: TRBJ1-2; d_gene: -; CDR3nt: TGTGCCAGCAGCTTACTTACAGGGGGCTACACCTTC; CDR3aa: CASSLLTGGYTF
abundance: -; v_gene: TRBV7-8; j_gene: TRBJ1-3; d_gene: -; CDR3nt: TGTGCCACCCACCCCGAACAGGGAGGCCCTGGAAACACCATATATTTT; CDR3aa: CATHPEQGGPGNTIYF
abundance: -; v_gene: TRBV18; j_gene: TRBJ2-5; d_gene: -; CDR3nt: TGTGCCAGCTCGCAGGGGCAGAGTCGGCAAGAGACCCAGTACTTC; CDR3aa: CASSQGQSRQETQYF
abundance: -; v_gene: TRBV24-1; j_gene: TRBJ1-5; d_gene: TRBD1; CDR3nt: TGTGCCACCAGTGAGGGACAGGGATTGAATCAGCCCCAGCATTTT; CDR3aa: CATSEGQGLNQPQHF
abundance: -; v_gene: TRBV7-6; j_gene: TRBJ2-2; d_gene: TRBD2; CDR3nt: TGTGCCAGCAGCTTACTAGCGGGGTACACCGGGGAGCTGTTTTTT; CDR3aa: CASSLLAGYTGELFF
abundance: once; v_gene: TRBV28; j_gene: TRBJ1-1; d_gene: -; CDR3nt: TGTGCCAGCAGTTTAAGGGGTCACACTGAAGCTTTCTTT; CDR3aa: CASSLRGHTEAFF
abundance: once; v_gene: TRBV5-4; j_gene: TRBJ2-1; d_gene: -; CDR3nt: TGTGCCAGCAGCCCTGGGGCTAGTGTTGTTGAGCAGTTCTTC; CDR3aa: CASSPGASVVEQFF
abundance: -; v_gene: TRBV11-3; j_gene: TRBJ2-2; d_gene: TRBD1; CDR3nt: TGTGCCAGCAGCAAACAGGGGACCGGGGAGCTGTTTTTT; CDR3aa: CASSKQGTGELFF
abundance: -; v_gene: TRBV18; j_gene: TRBJ2-1; d_gene: TRBD2; CDR3nt: TGTGCCAGCTCACTAGCGGGAGTTGGTCTAGGTGAGCAGTTCTTC; CDR3aa: CASSLAGVGLGEQFF
abundance: -; v_gene: TRBV5-1; j_gene: TRBJ2-7; d_gene: -; CDR3nt: TGCGCCAGCAGCTCCAGGGAGCGATGGAACTACGAGCAGTACTTC; CDR3aa: CASSSRERWNYEQYF
abundance: -; v_gene: TRBV24-1; j_gene: TRBJ2-1; d_gene: -; CDR3nt: TGTGCCACTAAGGGGGGGGCGGACCTCAATGAGCAGTTCTTC; CDR3aa: CATKGGADLNEQFF
abundance: few; v_gene: TRBV6-4; j_gene: TRBJ2-2; d_gene: TRBD2; CDR3nt: TGTGCCAGCACCTCTAGCGGGGAAGAGACCGGGGAGCTGTTTTTT; CDR3aa: CASTSSGEETGELFF
abundance: few; v_gene: TRBV4-2; j_gene: TRBJ1-2; d_gene: TRBD1; CDR3nt: TGTGCCAGCAGCCAGTCGACAGGGTTGGTGGGGTACACCTTC; CDR3aa: CASSQSTGLVGYTF
abundance: -; v_gene: TRBV6-5; j_gene: TRBJ1-1; d_gene: -; CDR3nt: TGTGCCAGCAGCCAAAGGGTCACTGAAGCTTTCTTT; CDR3aa: CASSQRVTEAFF
abundance: -; v_gene: TRBV19; j_gene: TRBJ1-5; d_gene: -; CDR3nt: TGTGCCAGTAGACCCTGGACGTATAGCAATCAGCCCCAGCATTTT; CDR3aa: CASRPWTYSNQPQHF
abundance: once; v_gene: TRBV6-6; j_gene: TRBJ2-3; d_gene: -; CDR3nt: TGTGCCAGCAGTTACCCACCCGGGACACTGGATACGCAGTATTTT; CDR3aa: CASSYPPGTLDTQYF
abundance: -; v_gene: TRBV29-1; j_gene: TRBJ2-3; d_gene: TRBD2; CDR3nt: TGCAGCGTTGCGACTAGCGGGAGGGCCCCGGATACGCAGTATTTT; CDR3aa: CSVATSGRAPDTQYF
abundance: -; v_gene: TRBV19; j_gene: TRBJ2-7; d_gene: TRBD2; CDR3nt: TGTGCCAGTTCTGGACTAGCGGGAGGGTACGAGCAGTACTTC; CDR3aa: CASSGLAGGYEQYF
abundance: -; v_gene: TRBV7-9; j_gene: TRBJ2-1; d_gene: -; CDR3nt: TGTGCCAGCAGCTTTTTAGCGGCCCGGGCGTACAATGAGCAGTTCTTC; CDR3aa: CASSFLAARAYNEQFF
abundance: -; v_gene: TRBV18; j_gene: TRBJ1-1; d_gene: -; CDR3nt: TGTGCCAGCTCACCACGGGCAGGGGAGTCGACTGAAGCTTTCTTT; CDR3aa: CASSPRAGESTEAFF
abundance: -; v_gene: TRBV14; j_gene: TRBJ2-1; d_gene: -; CDR3nt: TGTGCCAGCAGCAATCTCTCCCCGGACCGGCAGTTCTTC; CDR3aa: CASSNLSPDRQFF
abundance: -; v_gene: TRBV5-1; j_gene: TRBJ2-7; d_gene: -; CDR3nt: TGCGCCAGCAGCTTGGAAACCGAGCAGTACTTC; CDR3aa: CASSLETEQYF
abundance: few; v_gene: TRBV13; j_gene: TRBJ1-2; d_gene: -; CDR3nt: TGTGCCAGCAGCTTCCGGGACCTCACTAACTATGGCTACACCTTC; CDR3aa: CASSFRDLTNYGYTF
abundance: -; v_gene: TRBV11-3; j_gene: TRBJ1-3; d_gene: -; CDR3nt: TGTGCCAGCAGCTTTAATCCTGGAAACACCATATATTTT; CDR3aa: CASSFNPGNTIYF
abundance: -; v_gene: TRBV4-2; j_gene: TRBJ2-1; d_gene: TRBD2; CDR3nt: TGTGCCAGCAGCCACCTGACTAGCGGGGTTCCCCGTCCCGAGCAGTTCTTC; CDR3aa: CASSHLTSGVPRPEQFF
abundance: -; v_gene: TRBV19; j_gene: TRBJ1-4; d_gene: -; CDR3nt: TGTGCCAGTAGTATAGCGGCGGCCGGAGATGAAAAACTGTTTTTT; CDR3aa: CASSIAAAGDEKLFF
abundance: -; v_gene: TRBV7-8; j_gene: TRBJ2-3; d_gene: TRBD2; CDR3nt: TGTGCCAGCAGCTTAGCTTGGGGGGGACTTGCGGGTACAGATACGCAGTATTTT; CDR3aa: CASSLAWGGLAGTDTQYF
abundance: -; v_gene: TRBV28; j_gene: TRBJ1-2; d_gene: -; CDR3nt: TGTGCCAGCAGTTTGGGCGGCAACTATGGCTACACCTTC; CDR3aa: CASSLGGNYGYTF
abundance: -; v_gene: TRBV5-1; j_gene: TRBJ1-6; d_gene: TRBD1; CDR3nt: TGCGCCAGCAGATTAGACAGGGTGAACGCCTCACCCCTCCACTTT; CDR3aa: CASRLDRVNASPLHF
abundance: -; v_gene: TRBV29-1; j_gene: TRBJ2-5; d_gene: -; CDR3nt: -; CDR3aa: CSVATAAYISAAYDGQETQYF
abundance: -; v_gene: TRBV6-5; j_gene: TRBJ1-6; d_gene: -; CDR3nt: TGTGCCAGCAGTAAACAGGGTGCCTATAATTCACCCCTCCACTTT; CDR3aa: CASSKQGAYNSPLHF
abundance: few; v_gene: TRBV7-3; j_gene: TRBJ2-1; d_gene: -; CDR3nt: TGTGCCAGCAGCCCAGCGGGTCTCAACTACAATGAGCAGTTCTTC; CDR3aa: CASSPAGLNYNEQFF
abundance: -; v_gene: TRBV2; j_gene: TRBJ2-1; d_gene: -; CDR3nt: TGTGCCAGCAGTGAAAGAACTAGCCTTGGTGAGCAGTTCTTC; CDR3aa: CASSERTSLGEQFF
abundance: -; v_gene: TRBV27; j_gene: TRBJ1-2; d_gene: TRBD1; CDR3nt: TGTGCCAGCAGACTGACAGGGGGCAGCTATGGCTACACCTTC; CDR3aa: CASRLTGGSYGYTF
abundance: -; v_gene: TRBV27; j_gene: TRBJ1-6; d_gene: -; CDR3nt: TGTGCCAGCAGTTTCGGCCGGCCTAATTCACCCCTCCACTTT; CDR3aa: CASSFGRPNSPLHF
abundance: -; v_gene: TRBV28; j_gene: TRBJ2-1; d_gene: TRBD2; CDR3nt: TGTGCCAGCAGACCTCATAGCGGGAGTGAGCAGTTCTTC; CDR3aa: CASRPHSGSEQFF
abundance: -; v_gene: TRBV20-1; j_gene: TRBJ2-3; d_gene: -; CDR3nt: TGCAGTGCTATCCAGCGAGATACGCAGTATTTT; CDR3aa: CSAIQRDTQYF
abundance: -; v_gene: TRBV19; j_gene: TRBJ1-3; d_gene: TRBD1; CDR3nt: TGTGCCAGTACCTGGACAGGGACCGCTCTTTCTGGAAACACCATATATTTT; CDR3aa: CASTWTGTALSGNTIYF
abundance: once; v_gene: TRBV28; j_gene: TRBJ1-4; d_gene: -; CDR3nt: TGTGCCAGCAGTTTATTATCGGGGTTTCTTGAAAAACTGTTTTTT; CDR3aa: CASSLLSGFLEKLFF
abundance: once; v_gene: TRBV7-6; j_gene: TRBJ1-2; d_gene: -; CDR3nt: TGTGCCAGCAGCCGAGACAAGAACTATGGCTACACCTTC; CDR3aa: CASSRDKNYGYTF
abundance: -; v_gene: TRBV2; j_gene: TRBJ1-2; d_gene: -; CDR3nt: TGTGCCAGCAGGAGGGATTCTGGCTACACCTTC; CDR3aa: CASRRDSGYTF
abundance: once; v_gene: TRBV2; j_gene: TRBJ1-6; d_gene: -; CDR3nt: TGTGCCAGCAGCGTAGGGGATTCACCCCTCCACTTT; CDR3aa: CASSVGDSPLHF
abundance: -; v_gene: TRBV28; j_gene: TRBJ2-5; d_gene: -; CDR3nt: TGTGCCAGCAGTTCGGGACCTCAAGAGACCCAGTACTTC; CDR3aa: CASSSGPQETQYF